Shown below are 27 T cell receptor beta chains from a single sample sequenced in a study of T cell responses to AZD1222 COVID-19 vaccine. Some clones are missing from TCRdb's copy, which holds only in-frame ones; the method was immunoSEQ multiplex PCR. Of more than 95,000 clones in the sample, about 82% were seen once. The material was peripheral blood, obtained 28 days after the second AZD1222 dose. These receptor sequences come from an adult who received the AZD1222 COVID-19 vaccine.

V is TRBV28 and J is TRBJ1-5, with TRBD1 matching 7 bases. V gave up 3 bases and J gave up 3 bases; unmatched junction bases: 8. Germline V lookup: CDR1 MDHEN, CDR2 SYDVKM. CDR3 length: 16 residues. CDR3 loop: CASSLWSGTVNQPQHF. DNA for the CDR3: TGTGCCAGCAGTTTGTGGTCCGGGACAGTCAATCAGCCCCAGCATTTT. Combining the CDR3 with reference TRBV28 and TRBJ1-5 gives the whole variable domain DVKVTQSSRYLVKRTGEKVFLECVQDMDHENMFWYRQDPGLGLRLIYFSYDVKMKEKGDIPEGYSVSREKKERFSLILESASTNQTSMYLCASSLWSGTVNQPQHFGDGTRLSIL.

V gene TRBV27 combines with J gene TRBJ1-2, with TRBD1 identical over 7 bases. V shed 3 bases and J 6 bases; nucleotides not matched to a gene: 10. The CDR3 contains 15 residues. Germline-derived CDR1 and CDR2 are MNHEY and SMNVEV (reference sequence). CDR3 region: CASSFYQGGLHGYTF. CDR3 DNA sequence: TGTGCCAGCAGTTTTTACCAGGGGGGTTTACATGGCTACACCTTC.

This chain connects TRBV5-1 to TRBJ2-7; TRBD2 agrees at 8 bases. From germline, CDR1 is SGHRS and CDR2 YFSETQ. The CDR3 has 14 residues. With V trimmed by 0 bases and J by 6 bases, 5 bases remained unmatched. CDR3 sequence reads: CASSLAGTRIEQYF. For the CDR3, the DNA is TGCGCCAGCAGCTTGGCCGGGACTAGGATCGAGCAGTACTTC. The full variable domain, rest sourced from reference TRBV5-1 and TRBJ2-7, is KAGVTQTPRYLIKTRGQQVTLSCSPISGHRSVSWYQQTPGQGLQFLFEYFSETQRNKGNFPGRFSGRQFSNSRSEMNVSTLELGDSALYLCASSLAGTRIEQYFGPGTRLTVT.

The table lists this clone with a few counts. This chain links TRBV27 with TRBJ1-6, with D possibly being TRBD1 (5 bases). The CDR3 runs to 15 residues. The V gene's germline CDR1 is MNHEY and CDR2 SMNVEV (reference sequence). Trimming stripped 7 bases from V and 7 bases from J, with 17 bases between. CDR3 sequence reads: CASNSQGVGNSPLHF. CDR3 sequence (DNA): TGTGCCAGCAACTCCCAGGGAGTAGGAAATTCACCCCTCCACTTT.

The rearrangement joins TRBV6-5 to TRBJ1-2; D might be TRBD1 (5 bases). Germline CDR1 MNHEY, CDR2 SVGAGI. This CDR3 comprises 12 residues. V lost 7 bases and J lost 5, with 11 bases in between. The CDR3 DNA reads as TGTGCCAGCATGGGGCGCGGATATGGCTACACCTTC. It codes for CASMGRGYGYTF.

This clone was observed a few times. This chain joins TRBV7-8 and TRBJ2-2; D tentatively reads TRBD1 or TRBD2 (5 bases each). From germline, CDR1 is SGHVS and CDR2 FQNEAQ. V was clipped by 0 bases and J by 6 bases, with 17 bases between them. The CDR3 contains 17 residues. The CDR3 bases are TGTGCCAGCAGCTTAGCGCGGTCAGGGTCGGGGCCCGGGGAGCTGTTTTTT. Protein sequence: CASSLARSGSGPGELFF.

The V call is TRBV6-5, the J call TRBJ1-1; perhaps TRBD1 as D (5 bases). CDR3 size: 15 residues. From germline, CDR1 is MNHEY and CDR2 SVGAGI. Trimming removed 5 bases from V and 4 bases from J, with 17 bases in between. The CDR3 region is CASSPWGGSGTEAFF. The CDR3 DNA reads TGTGCCAGCAGTCCTTGGGGGGGGTCGGGCACTGAAGCTTTCTTT.

The chain carries TRBV13 and TRBJ2-1; weak D call: TRBD2 (5 bases). Germline V CDR1 and CDR2: PRHDT, FYEKMQ (reference sequence). The germline V and J ends were trimmed by 0 bases and 9 bases, with 9 bases remaining between them. There are 13 residues in the CDR3. CDR3 sequence (DNA): TGTGCCAGCAGCTTAGGGTCTAGCACTGAGCAGTTCTTC. This translates into CASSLGSSTEQFF.

The V call is TRBV7-9, the J call TRBJ1-1; D gene ambiguous. Trimming stripped 2 bases from V and 8 bases from J, with 3 bases between. The CDR3 loop spans 10 amino acids. CDR1 and CDR2 (germline): SEHNR, FQNEAQ (reference sequence). In DNA form, the CDR3 reads TGTGCCAGCAGCTTAAGGGAAGCTTTCTTT. Translating it yields CASSLREAFF.

The chain uses TRBV10-3 and TRBJ2-7, with TRBD1 as a possible D gene (6 bases). Germline values: CDR1 ENHRY, CDR2 SYGVKD. This CDR3 has 15 amino acids. V lost 3 bases, J lost 1 base, and 13 bases lay in between. CDR3 sequence (DNA): TGTGCCATCAGTGAAGGTCAGGGGAAATCCTACGAGCAGTACTTC. Protein: CAISEGQGKSYEQYF.

The chain combines TRBV3-1 (or the pseudogene TRBV3-2) with TRBJ2-7; D is undetermined. The CDR3 contains 17 residues. Trimming stripped 0 bases from V and 2 bases from J, with 17 bases between. CDR1 is LGHDT and CDR2 is YNNKEL in the germline V gene (reference sequence). In DNA, the CDR3 is TGTGCCAGCAGCCAAGATTATCAGTGGCCGCGTCCCTACGAGCAGTACTTC. The encoded protein is CASSQDYQWPRPYEQYF.

J is TRBJ2-5 and V is TRBV10-3; 8 nucleotides line up with TRBD2. The germline gives CDR1 ENHRY, CDR2 SYGVKD. Trimming removed 6 bases from V and 0 bases from J; junction bases left unmatched: 3. The CDR3 contains 14 residues. This CDR3 is CAIRPGLDQETQYF. CDR3 nucleotide sequence: TGTGCCATCAGACCGGGACTAGACCAAGAGACCCAGTACTTC.

V and J are TRBV7-9 and TRBJ1-1, with 7 nucleotides matching TRBD1. Germline lookup yields CDR1 SEHNR and CDR2 FQNEAQ (reference sequence). This CDR3 contains 17 residues. Trimming removed 5 bases from V and 2 bases from J; junction bases left unmatched: 14. The CDR3 is CASSILLTGQSNTEAFF. The CDR3 DNA reads as TGTGCCAGCAGCATCCTCTTGACGGGACAGTCAAACACTGAAGCTTTCTTT. Complete variable domain (other parts from reference TRBV7-9 and TRBJ1-1): DTGVSQNPRHKITKRGQNVTFRCDPISEHNRLYWYRQTLGQGPEFLTYFQNEAQLEKSRLLSDRFSAERPKGSFSTLEIQRTEQGDSAMYLCASSILLTGQSNTEAFFGQGTRLTVV.

Only a few counts were recorded for this clone. CDR3 sequence reads: CASSPYMNTEAFF. As DNA, the CDR3 is TGTGCCAGCAGTCCCTATATGAACACTGAAGCTTTCTTT. The chain has TRBV12-3 or TRBV12-4 and TRBJ1-1, with D uncertain. The CDR3 length is 13 residues. V lost 5 bases, J lost 0 bases, and 7 bases lay in between.

This chain uses TRBV10-3 with TRBJ1-4; D possibly corresponds to TRBD1 (5 bases). The CDR3 has 14 residues. The germline V gene has CDR1 ENHRY and CDR2 SYGVKD. V shed 5 bases and J shed 3 bases, with 10 bases lying between them. The CDR3 DNA reads TGTGCCATCAGTCAGGGATCCCCTAATGAAAAACTGTTTTTT. Amino acid sequence: CAISQGSPNEKLFF.

V and J are TRBV11-3 and TRBJ2-7, with TRBD1 identical over 8 bases. The CDR3 contains 14 residues. Germline CDR1 SGHNT, CDR2 YENEEA. V was pared by 4 bases and J by 4 bases, with 6 bases of the junction left unmatched. CDR3 loop: CASSSDRASYEQYF. As DNA, the CDR3 is TGTGCCAGCAGCTCGGACAGGGCGTCTTACGAGCAGTACTTC.

The chain couples TRBV10-1 to TRBJ1-1; 9 bases agree with TRBD1. The ends lost 5 bases at V and 3 bases at J; junction bases unmatched: 7. The CDR3 is 15 amino acids. Germline lookup yields CDR1 WNHNN and CDR2 SYGVQD (reference sequence). The CDR3 spells CASSSTGTGYTEAFF. The CDR3 DNA reads as TGCGCCAGCAGTTCAACCGGGACAGGGTACACTGAAGCTTTCTTT.

The chain combines TRBV7-3 with TRBJ1-1, with TRBD1 as a possible D gene (5 bases). Germline CDR1 is SGHTA and CDR2 is FQGTGA. Trimming cost V 2 bases and J 4 bases, with 11 bases left between them. The CDR3 has 14 residues. The CDR3 loop is CASSLQTAGTEAFF. CDR3 nucleotides: TGTGCCAGCAGCTTACAGACAGCGGGCACTGAAGCTTTCTTT. Full variable domain (missing parts from reference TRBV7-3 and TRBJ1-1): GAGVSQTPSNKVTEKGKYVELRCDPISGHTALYWYRQSLGQGPEFLIYFQGTGAADDSGLPNDRFFAVRPEGSVSTLKIQRTERGDSAVYLCASSLQTAGTEAFFGQGTRLTVV.

The chain links TRBV9 to TRBJ2-1, with unresolved D. CDR3 size: 13 residues. V dropped 0 bases and J dropped 6 bases, with 7 bases sitting between them. Germline V gives CDR1 SGDLS, CDR2 YYNGEE. The CDR3 bases are TGTGCCAGCAGCGTAGGGGCTGGCAATGAGCAGTTCTTC. This gives the protein CASSVGAGNEQFF.

The rearrangement links TRBV9 to TRBJ2-1; 10 nucleotides align to TRBD1. V shed 4 bases, J shed 7 bases, and the junction held 11 bases outside the gene matches. This CDR3 contains 16 residues. Germline CDR1 SGDLS, CDR2 YYNGEE. For the CDR3, the DNA is TGTGCCAGCAGCCCCCAACCGGGACAGGGGTGGAATGAGCAGTTCTTC. Protein: CASSPQPGQGWNEQFF.

The chain is built from TRBV27 and TRBJ2-7, with TRBD1 matching over 9 bases. The CDR3 is 12 amino acids. Germline V gene data show CDR1 as MNHEY and CDR2 as SMNVEV (reference sequence). Trimming at V came to 11 bases and at J to 7 bases, leaving 9 bases not matched to a gene. The CDR3 protein is CAVTGGWGEQYF. In DNA form, the CDR3 reads TGTGCCGTCACAGGGGGCTGGGGTGAGCAGTACTTC.

The chain carries TRBV6-5 and TRBJ2-1, with D tentatively TRBD2 (7 bases). V gave up 2 bases and J gave up 5 bases, with 13 bases separating them. Germline V gene data show CDR1 as MNHEY and CDR2 as SVGAGI. CDR3 length: 15 amino acids. As DNA, the CDR3 is TGTGCCAGCAGTTACCGAGGGGGGGTAAACAATGAGCAGTTCTTC. It yields the protein CASSYRGGVNNEQFF.

This clone was seen a few times. This chain connects TRBV4-2 to TRBJ1-2; D uncertain. CDR1 is LGHNA and CDR2 is YNFKEQ in the germline V gene. The ends were cut back, 5 bases at V and 8 bases at J, with 18 bases in the middle. This CDR3 region has 14 residues. The CDR3 loop reads CASSEFGDSEGYTF. Here the CDR3 DNA reads TGTGCCAGCAGCGAATTCGGGGATTCGGAAGGCTACACCTTC.

This clone occurred once. The chain carries TRBV29-1 and TRBJ1-2; 12 bases match TRBD1. Losses at the gene ends were 7 bases for V and 8 bases for J; bases not matched to a gene: 17. This CDR3 has 16 amino acids. Looked up from germline, CDR1 is SQVTM and CDR2 is ANQGSEA. In DNA, the CDR3 is TGCAGCGCACTAGTAAGTGCGGGACAGGGGGCGCACGGCTACACCTTC. Its protein is CSALVSAGQGAHGYTF.

Only one count was recorded for this clone. This chain connects TRBV10-3 to TRBJ1-2, with 7 bases lining up with TRBD1. The CDR3 runs to 16 residues. Germline trimming cut 6 bases from V and 3 bases from J; bases unmatched to any gene: 13. Germline V gene lookup returns CDR1 ENHRY and CDR2 SYGVKD. The CDR3 DNA sequence: TGTGCCATCAGCCAAAACCAGGGGGATAGGGACTATGGCTACACCTTC. Amino acid sequence: CAISQNQGDRDYGYTF.

In its sample, this clone was seen once. V and J are TRBV5-1 and TRBJ1-6; D might be TRBD1 (6 bases). Trimming cost V 4 bases and J 5 bases, with 13 bases left between them. CDR3 size: 15 residues. Germline assignment: CDR1 SGHRS and CDR2 YFSETQ. The CDR3 here is CASSRSGVDNSPLHF. The CDR3 DNA reads TGCGCCAGCAGCCGGTCAGGGGTGGATAATTCACCCCTCCACTTT. Using reference TRBV5-1 and TRBJ1-6 for the parts outside the CDR3, the full variable domain is KAGVTQTPRYLIKTRGQQVTLSCSPISGHRSVSWYQQTPGQGLQFLFEYFSETQRNKGNFPGRFSGRQFSNSRSEMNVSTLELGDSALYLCASSRSGVDNSPLHFGNGTRLTVT.

The chain is built from TRBV7-2 and TRBJ1-2; D might be TRBD1 (5 bases). The V and J ends lost 3 bases and 1 base respectively, with 15 bases between them. CDR1 and CDR2 (germline): SGHTA, FQGNSA. This CDR3 has 16 residues. CDR3 bases: TGTGCCAGCAGCTTGAGGGGCGGACCCGTTAACTATGGCTACACCTTC. It is translated as CASSLRGGPVNYGYTF.